Shown below are 20 T cell receptor beta chains from a single sample sequenced in a study of technical replicates of blood from a few donors. The assay was immunoSEQ multiplex PCR, and TCRdb's table has in-frame clones only and misses some. Altogether 55,000 to 70,000 clones are present, roughly 90% being singletons, with the ten largest covering around 5.1%. Sequencing was carried out using PBMCs. The receptors originated from a human donor in good health. Some clones in this sample may be carry-over from other donors' samples.

The rearrangement links TRBV4-3 to TRBJ1-5; D uncertain. The CDR3 has 13 residues. The germline gives CDR1 LGHNA, CDR2 YSLEER. Trimming removed 3 bases at V and 6 bases at J, with 9 bases between. As DNA, the CDR3 is TGCGCCAGCAGCCAGGAGAGTGGTCAGCCCCAGCATTTT. Its protein is CASSQESGQPQHF.

This chain joins TRBV30 and TRBJ2-3, with D possibly matching TRBD2 (6 bases). Deletions cut 2 bases from V and 2 bases from J, with 20 bases between. The germline CDR1 and CDR2 sequences are GTSNPN and SVGIG (reference sequence). CDR3 length equals 17 residues. The CDR3 DNA follows: TGTGCCTGGAGTCGACGGGAGAGGTATCGGTCCACAGATACGCAGTATTTT. Amino acids: CAWSRRERYRSTDTQYF.

The chain employs TRBV4-3 and TRBJ1-6; 7 positions match TRBD1. The CDR3 runs to 15 residues. Germline trimming cut 2 bases from V and 10 bases from J; bases unmatched to any gene: 8. From germline, CDR1 is LGHNA and CDR2 YSLEER. The CDR3 DNA reads as TGCGCCAGCAGCCAACGACAGGGTGAATGGTCACCCCTCCACTTT. Translating it yields CASSQRQGEWSPLHF.

The genes are TRBV7-9 and TRBJ1-5; 10 bases match TRBD1. Per the germline V gene, CDR1 is SEHNR and CDR2 is FQNEAQ (reference sequence). Unmatched junction bases numbered 4, after V lost 5 bases and J lost 6 bases. This CDR3 has 14 residues. The CDR3 spells CASSKGQGPQPQHF. The CDR3, as DNA: TGTGCCAGCAGCAAGGGACAGGGGCCTCAGCCCCAGCATTTT. Combining the CDR3 with reference TRBV7-9 and TRBJ1-5 gives the whole variable domain DTGVSQNPRHKITKRGQNVTFRCDPISEHNRLYWYRQTLGQGPEFLTYFQNEAQLEKSRLLSDRFSAERPKGSFSTLEIQRTEQGDSAMYLCASSKGQGPQPQHFGDGTRLSIL.

V gene TRBV6-1 combines with J gene TRBJ2-2, with D hard to call. The CDR3 runs to 15 residues. Deletions cut 4 bases from V and 6 bases from J, with 15 bases between. Per germline, CDR1 MNHNS and CDR2 SASEGT. This chain's CDR3 is CASSASSEWSGELFF. DNA of the CDR3: TGTGCCAGCAGTGCGAGTTCCGAATGGTCCGGGGAGCTGTTTTTT.

The gene calls are TRBV6-6 and TRBJ1-2; 8 bases fit TRBD1. The germline gives CDR1 MNHNY, CDR2 SVGAGI (reference sequence). CDR3 length: 16 amino acids. The junction had 6 bases not matched to a gene; V was cut back by 0 bases and J by 3 bases. This chain's CDR3 is CASSYSDREWHYGYTF. For the CDR3, the DNA is TGTGCCAGCAGTTACTCGGACAGGGAATGGCACTATGGCTACACCTTC.

This sequence joins TRBV7-9 and TRBJ2-3, with a possible D match to TRBD2 (6 bases). This CDR3 region has 15 residues. The V end lost 4 bases, the J end lost 5 bases, and 16 bases lay between the germline ends. In germline, CDR1 is SEHNR, CDR2 FQNEAQ (reference sequence). CDR3 sequence reads: CASSSFRGALDTQYF. The CDR3 DNA reads as TGTGCCAGCAGCTCTTTCCGCGGGGCATTAGATACGCAGTATTTT.

The sample holds one count of this clone. The chain recombines TRBV19 with TRBJ1-6; D possibly corresponds to TRBD1 (5 bases). V gave up 8 bases and J gave up 2 bases, with 7 bases separating them. The CDR3 sequence is 13 residues long. In germline, CDR1 is LNHDA, CDR2 SQIVND (reference sequence). Here the CDR3 reads CASGATYNSPLHF. CDR3 DNA: TGTGCCAGTGGGGCCACCTATAATTCACCCCTCCACTTT.

The chain uses TRBV2 and TRBJ2-3, with TRBD2 as a possible D gene (6 bases). Trimming stripped 2 bases from V and 5 bases from J, with 20 bases between. This CDR3 region has 17 residues. Looked up from germline, CDR1 is SNHLY and CDR2 is FYNNEI. In DNA form, the CDR3 reads TGTGCCAGCAGTGAAAGCCGAACTAGCAATTTGGTAGATACGCAGTATTTT. Amino acids: CASSESRTSNLVDTQYF. Full variable domain (remainder filled in from reference TRBV2 and TRBJ2-3): EPEVTQTPSHQVTQMGQEVILRCVPISNHLYFYWYRQILGQKVEFLVSFYNNEISEKSEIFDDQFSVERPDGSNFTLKIRSTKLEDSAMYFCASSESRTSNLVDTQYFGPGTRLTVL.

V usage is TRBV6-6 and J usage is TRBJ1-6, with TRBD1 as a possible D gene (6 bases). The CDR3 contains 14 residues. Germline V lookup: CDR1 MNHNY, CDR2 SVGAGI (reference sequence). V shed 6 bases and J shed 7 bases, with 13 bases lying between them. CDR3 in amino acids: CASRADRQNSPLHF. The CDR3 nucleotides read TGTGCCAGCAGGGCGGACAGACAAAATTCACCCCTCCACTTT.

This sequence joins TRBV7-9 and TRBJ2-7; tentative D call: TRBD1 (5 bases). CDR1 and CDR2 from the germline V gene are SEHNR and FQNEAQ (reference sequence). Trimming removed 0 bases at V and 5 bases at J, with 17 bases between. The CDR3 covers 16 residues. The CDR3 DNA follows: TGTGCCAGCAGCTTAGCAGGGGCTTCTGAGGTCGACGAGCAGTACTTC. Translating it yields CASSLAGASEVDEQYF.

The chain combines TRBV9 with TRBJ2-2; 9 bases fit TRBD2. This CDR3 contains 17 residues. J lost 6 bases, V lost 1 base, and 10 bases had no gene match. Germline V gene data show CDR1 as SGDLS and CDR2 as YYNGEE. The CDR3 reads CASSVYDGGGAPGELFF. The CDR3 DNA is TGTGCCAGCAGCGTATATGACGGCGGGGGGGCCCCCGGGGAGCTGTTTTTT.

This clone was counted a single time. The chain recombines TRBV29-1 with TRBJ2-1; D is unresolved. V was clipped by 4 bases and J by 0 bases, with 7 bases between them. In germline, CDR1 is SQVTM, CDR2 ANQGSEA. The CDR3 totals 13 residues. The CDR3 loop reads CSVGGGSYNEQFF. In DNA, the CDR3 is TGCAGCGTTGGAGGTGGCTCCTACAATGAGCAGTTCTTC.

This chain uses TRBV5-1 with TRBJ1-2, with 8 bases fitting TRBD1. V was pared by 0 bases and J by 6 bases, with 10 bases of the junction left unmatched. The CDR3 contains 16 residues. The germline gives CDR1 SGHRS, CDR2 YFSETQ. The CDR3, as DNA: TGCGCCAGCAGCTTGGCCAGGTCAGGGGGCTTTAATGGCTACACCTTC. This translates into CASSLARSGGFNGYTF. Full variable domain (outside the CDR3, taken from reference TRBV5-1 and TRBJ1-2): KAGVTQTPRYLIKTRGQQVTLSCSPISGHRSVSWYQQTPGQGLQFLFEYFSETQRNKGNFPGRFSGRQFSNSRSEMNVSTLELGDSALYLCASSLARSGGFNGYTFGSGTRLTVV.

The rearrangement uses TRBV9 and TRBJ1-2; a weak D match, TRBD1 (6 bases). V was trimmed by 0 bases and J by 5 bases, leaving 11 bases between them. Germline V CDR1 and CDR2: SGDLS, YYNGEE. The CDR3 runs to 14 residues. CDR3 sequence: CASSVGGGQYGYTF. As DNA, the CDR3 is TGTGCCAGCAGCGTAGGGGGGGGACAATATGGCTACACCTTC.

The genes are TRBV5-4 and TRBJ1-3; tentatively, D is TRBD1 (6 bases). V was trimmed by 4 bases and J by 6 bases, leaving 20 bases between them. Germline loops: CDR1 SGHNT, CDR2 YYREEE (reference sequence). This CDR3 is built from 16 residues. CDR3 DNA: TGTGCCAGCAGCACCTTCGGGACAACAGGGTTAAACACCATATATTTT. Protein: CASSTFGTTGLNTIYF.

In its sample, this clone was seen once. The V call is TRBV13, the J call TRBJ2-4; 9 bases map to TRBD2. The CDR3 contains 17 residues. After removal of 1 base from V and 1 base from J, the junction contained 5 bases not matched to a gene. CDR1 PRHDT and CDR2 FYEKMQ come from the germline V gene (reference sequence). CDR3 amino acids: CASSLEGGGAAKNIQYF. CDR3 nucleotides: TGTGCCAGCAGCTTAGAAGGCGGGGGGGCCGCCAAAAACATTCAGTACTTC.

The V gene is TRBV5-5, the J gene TRBJ1-3; possible D gene TRBD1, 5 bases. This CDR3 spans 16 amino acids. Looked up from germline, CDR1 is SGHKS and CDR2 is YYEKEE (reference sequence). V was shortened by 4 bases and J by 3 bases, with 17 bases between the two germline ends. CDR3 amino acids: CASSSSGGSGGNTIYF. Written as DNA, the CDR3 is TGTGCCAGCAGCAGCAGCGGGGGGTCGGGTGGAAACACCATATATTTT.

In its sample, this clone ranks as medium-sized (0.01 to 0.1%). V is TRBV4-3 and J is TRBJ1-5; 12 positions agree with TRBD1. Germline CDR1 reads LGHNA; CDR2 reads YSLEER. J lost 8 bases, V lost 3 bases, and 8 bases had no gene match. This CDR3 has 16 residues. The CDR3 loop reads CASSQGTGGVGKPQHF. DNA of the CDR3: TGCGCCAGCAGCCAGGGGACAGGGGGCGTCGGTAAGCCCCAGCATTTT.

The V call is TRBV12-5, the J call TRBJ1-2; a possible D gene is TRBD1 (6 bases). Trimming removed 0 bases from V and 2 bases from J, with 13 bases in between. The germline CDR1 and CDR2 sequences are LGHNT and FRNRAP. The CDR3 covers 16 residues. The chain's CDR3 is CASGLVLGTINYGYTF. The CDR3 DNA sequence: TGTGCTAGTGGTTTGGTACTTGGGACAATCAACTATGGCTACACCTTC.